The rows below give T cell receptor beta chains drawn from one sample of a study of spatial heterogeneity in lung cancer. TCRdb fed the 5' RACE reads into MiXCR, producing one record per CDR3 protein. The sample includes 25,000 or so distinct CDR3 sequences, around 3.2% of them seen just once. The sample was PBMCs, taken at surgery. The receptor set was obtained from a female donor with early-stage non-small cell lung cancer. The CDR3 runs from the conserved cysteine through the conserved F or W. Each record gives: CDR3 protein, CDR3 length, J gene, D gene, clone size, V gene. D genes are given only for firm matches. The listing skips clone size in some rows; elsewhere it reads once, few, many or a size class.

CDR3: CASSDGTSGTDTQYF; length: 15; J: TRBJ2-3; D: TRBD2; size: many; V: TRBV9
CDR3: CAWRRGEGTEAFF; length: 13; J: TRBJ1-1; D: .; size: few; V: TRBV30
CDR3: CASSLEPRDSETQYF; length: 15; J: TRBJ2-5; D: .; size: few; V: TRBV7-8
CDR3: CASSHTSGDTGELFF; length: 15; J: TRBJ2-2; D: TRBD2; size: many; V: TRBV4-3
CDR3: CASSIEGPGANVLTF; length: 15; J: TRBJ2-6; D: .; size: many; V: TRBV19
CDR3: CASSLTGAKNIQYF; length: 14; J: TRBJ2-4; D: TRBD1; size: many; V: TRBV28
CDR3: CASSQPYSGRAHNEQFF; length: 17; J: TRBJ2-1; D: TRBD2; size: many; V: TRBV4-2
CDR3: CASSAGTSGSWRDNTDTQYF; length: 20; J: TRBJ2-3; D: TRBD2; size: many; V: TRBV10-2
CDR3: CASSLDFRGRGNPDTQYF; length: 18; J: TRBJ2-3; D: .; size: few; V: TRBV5-6
CDR3: CASTLSMWGNSYEQYF; length: 16; J: TRBJ2-7; D: .; size: many; V: TRBV7-8
CDR3: CASRRLAGTQETQYF; length: 15; J: TRBJ2-5; D: TRBD2; size: many; V: TRBV12-3/TRBV12-4
CDR3: CASSPTLAGTNNEQFF; length: 16; J: TRBJ2-1; D: TRBD2; size: many; V: TRBV12-3/TRBV12-4
CDR3: CATGDRTLRETQYF; length: 14; J: TRBJ2-5; D: TRBD1; size: many; V: TRBV27
CDR3: CAISGTGNNSPLHF; length: 14; J: TRBJ1-6; D: TRBD1; size: .; V: TRBV10-3
CDR3: CSALPGGYGEGYEQYF; length: 16; J: TRBJ2-7; D: TRBD2; size: many; V: TRBV29-1
CDR3: CASRRAVGGSPLHF; length: 14; J: TRBJ1-6; D: .; size: few; V: TRBV12-3/TRBV12-4
CDR3: CASSTNRPGPYEQYF; length: 15; J: TRBJ2-7; D: .; size: few; V: TRBV5-1
CDR3: CASRRLGEDEQFF; length: 13; J: TRBJ2-1; D: .; size: many; V: TRBV7-8
CDR3: CASNAGLGGNEQFF; length: 14; J: TRBJ2-1; D: .; size: many; V: TRBV7-3
CDR3: CASSGTGAFNSPLHF; length: 15; J: TRBJ1-6; D: TRBD1; size: many; V: TRBV9
CDR3: CASSGSRETQYF; length: 12; J: TRBJ2-5; D: TRBD2; size: many; V: TRBV2
CDR3: CASSSEERNTEAFF; length: 14; J: TRBJ1-1; D: .; size: many; V: TRBV7-9
CDR3: CASSAVAGKQETQYF; length: 15; J: TRBJ2-5; D: TRBD2; size: many; V: TRBV5-1
CDR3: CASSPGLAVFTDTQYF; length: 16; J: TRBJ2-3; D: TRBD2; size: many; V: TRBV28
CDR3: CATSDSGPMWGYTF; length: 14; J: TRBJ1-2; D: .; size: many; V: TRBV24-1
CDR3: CASLRAGGKNEQFF; length: 14; J: TRBJ2-1; D: TRBD2; size: many; V: TRBV13
CDR3: CSASNGQGGTGELFF; length: 15; J: TRBJ2-2; D: TRBD1; size: many; V: TRBV20-1